Each of the 17 T cell receptor beta chains below was sequenced from the same sample in a study of PD-1 blockade in classical Hodgkin lymphoma. Autologous stem cell transplantation was followed by relapse in every patient, and brentuximab vedotin exposure varied. Sequencing was performed with immunoSEQ multiplex PCR; in TCRdb, only in-frame clones are kept and a portion is missing. The repertoire consists of approximately 52,000 clones, with about two thirds occurring once and the leading ten covering about 15%. Sequencing was performed on peripheral blood mononuclear cells (PBMCs), taken before the second cycle of nivolumab. All receptors come from a human donor with classical Hodgkin lymphoma.

Notes on this clone: The same CDR3 can be traced to other DNA sequences in this sample. The CDR3 region is CASSLGGYEQYF. The CDR3, as DNA: TGTGCCAGCAGTTTAGGAGGCTACGAGCAGTACTTC. The chain links TRBV27 to TRBJ2-7; tentatively, D is TRBD2 (5 bases). The CDR3 extends over 12 amino acids. Germline V lookup: CDR1 MNHEY, CDR2 SMNVEV (reference sequence). V lost 2 bases, J lost 3 bases, and 5 bases lay in between.

The chain is built from TRBV14 and TRBJ1-3, with 8 bases identical to TRBD1. There are 15 residues in the CDR3. Germline trimming cut 1 base from V and 4 bases from J; bases unmatched to any gene: 3. From germline, CDR1 is SGHDN and CDR2 FVKESK. The DNA for the CDR3 is TGTGCCAGCAGCCAAGGACAGGGGACGGGAAACACCATATATTTT. This translates into CASSQGQGTGNTIYF.

This chain uses TRBV10-1 with TRBJ2-5; 10 bases line up with TRBD2. The trim removed 8 bases at V and 5 bases at J, leaving 2 bases unmatched. The CDR3 is 12 amino acids. Germline-derived CDR1 and CDR2 are WNHNN and SYGVQD (reference sequence). CDR3: CASLSGRETQYF. The CDR3 nucleotides are TGCGCCAGCCTTAGCGGGAGGGAGACCCAGTACTTC.

This chain connects TRBV5-5 to TRBJ1-4; D uncertain. Germline CDR1 SGHKS, CDR2 YYEKEE (reference sequence). CDR3 length equals 14 residues. V was trimmed by 2 bases and J by 7 bases, leaving 12 bases between them. CDR3 amino acids: CASSLLLGSEKLFF. CDR3 coding DNA: TGTGCCAGCAGCTTATTGTTAGGTTCTGAAAAACTGTTTTTT. Filled out from reference TRBV5-5 and TRBJ1-4, the complete variable domain reads DAGVTQSPTHLIKTRGQQVTLRCSPISGHKSVSWYQQVLGQGPQFIFQYYEKEERGRGNFPDRFSARQFPNYSSELNVNALLLGDSALYLCASSLLLGSEKLFFGSGTQLSVL.

The CDR3, as DNA: TGTGCCAGCAGAGAAATACCCTACGAGCAGTACTTC. This gives the protein CASREIPYEQYF. The chain couples TRBV7-2 to TRBJ2-7; D gene unclear. The CDR3 is 12 residues long. The germline V and J ends were trimmed by 6 bases and 2 bases, with 8 bases remaining between them. Germline values: CDR1 SGHTA, CDR2 FQGNSA.

J is TRBJ2-1 and V is TRBV6-5; D unclear. Trimming shortened V by 2 bases and J by 9 bases, and 8 bases separated the two germline ends. In germline, CDR1 is MNHEY, CDR2 SVGAGI. The CDR3 is 12 residues long. The CDR3 region has the DNA TGTGCCAGCAGTTACCCTACGAGTGAGCAGTTCTTC. Its protein product is CASSYPTSEQFF.

The chain joins TRBV6-5 to TRBJ2-3; 8 bases agree with TRBD1. The CDR3 runs to 14 residues. Germline CDR1 reads MNHEY; CDR2 reads SVGAGI. With V trimmed by 4 bases and J by 5 bases, 5 bases remained unmatched. The CDR3 protein is CASSSPGGGDTQYF. The CDR3 DNA is TGTGCCAGCAGTTCTCCAGGGGGCGGAGATACGCAGTATTTT.

Note on this clone: Other DNA sequences in this specimen translate into the identical CDR3. The chain is built from TRBV5-6 and TRBJ2-7, with D perhaps assigned TRBD1 or TRBD2 (7 bases each). V gave up 0 bases and J gave up 1 base, with 11 bases separating them. The CDR3 is 15 residues long. The germline V gene has CDR1 SGHDT and CDR2 YYEEEE. The chain's CDR3 is CASSLGQGGSYEQYF. CDR3 bases: TGTGCCAGCAGCTTGGGTCAGGGGGGGTCCTACGAGCAGTACTTC.

The V and J genes are TRBV9 and TRBJ2-7; 10 bases are shared with TRBD2. Germline V gene data show CDR1 as SGDLS and CDR2 as YYNGEE. The CDR3 loop spans 16 amino acids. V was clipped by 0 bases and J by 1 base; unmatched bases: 4. CDR3 DNA: TGTGCCAGCAGCGTAGACCCGACTAGCGGGTCCTACGAGCAGTACTTC. Its protein product is CASSVDPTSGSYEQYF.

The J gene is TRBJ1-1, the V gene TRBV14; no clear D. V was pared by 0 bases and J by 5 bases, with 10 bases between. Germline V gene sequence: CDR1 SGHDN, CDR2 FVKESK. This CDR3 is built from 14 residues. The DNA of the CDR3 is TGTGCCAGCAGCCAAGATCTAGTAAGAACTGAAGCTTTCTTT. Protein product: CASSQDLVRTEAFF.

The rearrangement uses TRBV19 and TRBJ2-7; 11 bases match TRBD1. The germline V gene encodes CDR1 LNHDA and CDR2 SQIVND (reference sequence). V lost 4 bases, J lost 0 bases, and 2 bases stayed unmatched. The CDR3 runs 15 residues. The CDR3 DNA reads TGTGCCAGTAGTACCGGGACAGGGGGCTCCTACGAGCAGTACTTC. Amino acid sequence: CASSTGTGGSYEQYF.

This chain joins TRBV7-9 and TRBJ2-5; 10 bases are shared with TRBD2. The CDR3 has 16 residues. From germline, CDR1 is SEHNR and CDR2 FQNEAQ (reference sequence). The V and J ends lost 5 bases and 5 bases, in that order; junction bases with no gene match: 11. The CDR3 protein is CASSPLAGGVGETQYF. CDR3 in DNA: TGTGCCAGCAGCCCCTTAGCGGGAGGAGTGGGTGAGACCCAGTACTTC.

The chain carries TRBV6-6 and TRBJ2-7, with D maybe TRBD1 (6 bases). Trimming stripped 4 bases from V and 6 bases from J, with 16 bases between. The CDR3 has 14 amino acids. Per germline, CDR1 MNHNY and CDR2 SVGAGI (reference sequence). DNA for the CDR3: TGTGCCAGCAGTTTGACAGGACGATCGCTCGAGCAGTACTTC. Amino acid sequence: CASSLTGRSLEQYF.

The gene calls are TRBV6-6 and TRBJ2-7, with D hard to call. V gave up 6 bases and J gave up 0 bases, with 9 bases separating them. CDR3 length: 13 amino acids. CDR1 and CDR2 from the germline V gene are MNHNY and SVGAGI (reference sequence). This CDR3 reads CASRGPTSYEQYF. The CDR3 DNA is TGTGCCAGCAGGGGCCCGACCTCCTACGAGCAGTACTTC.

A few counts support this clone. V and J are TRBV19 and TRBJ2-1; 11 bases fit TRBD2. The CDR3 runs 14 residues. The V segment lost 3 bases and the J segment 6 bases; nucleotides outside the gene matches: 1. Germline V gives CDR1 LNHDA, CDR2 SQIVND (reference sequence). The chain's CDR3 is CASSMGLAVNEQFF. CDR3 in DNA: TGTGCCAGTAGTATGGGACTAGCGGTCAATGAGCAGTTCTTC.

As for this clone: Other DNA sequences from this sample encode an identical CDR3 as well. J is TRBJ1-2 and V is TRBV6-5, with D tentatively TRBD1 (5 bases). V lost 5 bases to trimming and J lost 2 bases, with 9 bases between them. The germline V gene encodes CDR1 MNHEY and CDR2 SVGAGI. The CDR3 has 13 amino acids. In DNA form, the CDR3 reads TGTGCCAGCAGTCCCCAGGGCAACTATGGCTACACCTTC. Translated: CASSPQGNYGYTF.

The V and J genes are TRBV18 and TRBJ1-4; tentatively, D is TRBD1 (6 bases). V shed 0 bases and J shed 8 bases, with 16 bases lying between them. This CDR3 is 16 amino acids long. CDR1 KGHSH and CDR2 LQKENI come from the germline V gene. CDR3 residues: CASSPPNGGKKEKLFF. The CDR3 bases are TGTGCCAGCTCACCACCGAACGGGGGCAAGAAGGAAAAACTGTTTTTT.